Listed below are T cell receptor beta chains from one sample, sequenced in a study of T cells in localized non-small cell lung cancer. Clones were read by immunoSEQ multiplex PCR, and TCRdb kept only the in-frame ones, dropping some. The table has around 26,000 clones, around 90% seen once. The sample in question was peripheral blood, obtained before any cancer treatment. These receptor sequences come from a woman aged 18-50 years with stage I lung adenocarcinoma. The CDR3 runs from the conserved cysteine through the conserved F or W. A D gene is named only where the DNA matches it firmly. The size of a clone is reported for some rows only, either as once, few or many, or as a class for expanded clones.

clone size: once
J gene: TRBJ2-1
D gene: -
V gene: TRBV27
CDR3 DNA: TGTGCCAGCAGCCTTTATCCCTCCTACAATGAGCAGTTCTTC
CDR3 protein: CASSLYPSYNEQFF

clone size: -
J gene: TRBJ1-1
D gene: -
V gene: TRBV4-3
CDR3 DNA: TGCGCCAGCAGCCAAAAAGGCGGGGTGTGGGGGCTCCGATTCGATACTGAAGCTTTCTTT
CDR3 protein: CASSQKGGVWGLRFDTEAFF

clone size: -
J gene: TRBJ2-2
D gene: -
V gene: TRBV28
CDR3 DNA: TGTGCCGTATCTACTCCCATGAAAGGAACCGGGGAGCTGTTTTTT
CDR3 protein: CAVSTPMKGTGELFF

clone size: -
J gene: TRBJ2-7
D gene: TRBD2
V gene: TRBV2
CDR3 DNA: TGTGCCAGCAGTCTCACTAGCGGGATCGATGAGCAGTACTTC
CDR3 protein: CASSLTSGIDEQYF

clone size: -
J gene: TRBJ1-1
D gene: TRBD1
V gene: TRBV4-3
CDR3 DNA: TGCGCCAGCAGCCAGAGGGGGCAGGGCGGCACTGAAGCTTTCTTT
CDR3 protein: CASSQRGQGGTEAFF

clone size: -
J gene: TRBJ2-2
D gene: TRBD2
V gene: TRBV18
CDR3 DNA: TGTGCCAGCTCACCTCCGGGACTAGCGTCCACCGGGGAGCTGTTTTTT
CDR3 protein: CASSPPGLASTGELFF

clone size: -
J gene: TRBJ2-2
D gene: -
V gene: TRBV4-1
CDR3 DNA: TGCGCCAGCAGCCAAGGGTGGGGCGGGGAGCTGTTTTTT
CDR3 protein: CASSQGWGGELFF

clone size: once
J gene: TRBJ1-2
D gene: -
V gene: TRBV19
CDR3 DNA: TGTGCCAGTAGTGACAGGCTAGGGGCTAACTATGGCTACACCTTC
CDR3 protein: CASSDRLGANYGYTF

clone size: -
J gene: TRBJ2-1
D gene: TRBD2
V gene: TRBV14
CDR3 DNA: TGTGCCAGCAGCCAAGATTCGAGAGGACTAGCGCCCTACAATGAGCAGTTCTTC
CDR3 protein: CASSQDSRGLAPYNEQFF

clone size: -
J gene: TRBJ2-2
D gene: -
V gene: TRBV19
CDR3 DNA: TGTGCCAGTAGTCCCGGTGATCTTTTTTACGGGGAGCTGTTTTTT
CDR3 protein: CASSPGDLFYGELFF

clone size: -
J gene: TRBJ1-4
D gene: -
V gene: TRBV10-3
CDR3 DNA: TGTGCCATCAGTGAGGGAACAACTAATGAAAAACTGTTTTTT
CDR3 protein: CAISEGTTNEKLFF

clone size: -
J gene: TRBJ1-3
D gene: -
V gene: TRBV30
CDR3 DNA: TGTGCCTTCTTTTTCCAGGGCTCTGGAAACACCATATATTTT
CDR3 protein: CAFFFQGSGNTIYF

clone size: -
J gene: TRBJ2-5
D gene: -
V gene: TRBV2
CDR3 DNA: TGTGCCACAGGGGTCCGGGACCAAGAGACCCAGTACTTC
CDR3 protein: CATGVRDQETQYF

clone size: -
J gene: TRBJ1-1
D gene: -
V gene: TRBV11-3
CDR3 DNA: TGTGCCAGCAGCTTAATACAGCCGAACACTGAAGCTTTCTTT
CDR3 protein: CASSLIQPNTEAFF

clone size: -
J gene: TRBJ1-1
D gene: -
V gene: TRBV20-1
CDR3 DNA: TGCAGTGCTCCTCTCAACACTGAAGCTTTCTTT
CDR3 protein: CSAPLNTEAFF

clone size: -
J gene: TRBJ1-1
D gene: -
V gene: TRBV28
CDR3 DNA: TGTGCCGGCTCCGCTTCCCGGGCTGGAGGGCGGACTGAAGCTTTCTTT
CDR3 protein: CAGSASRAGGRTEAFF

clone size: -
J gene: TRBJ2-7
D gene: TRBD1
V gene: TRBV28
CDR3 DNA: TGTGCCAGCAGTTTAAGGTGGGGGACAGGGGATTATCTGCAGTACTTC
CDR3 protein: CASSLRWGTGDYLQYF

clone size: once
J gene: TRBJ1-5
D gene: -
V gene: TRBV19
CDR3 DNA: TGTGCCAGTAGTCCTGAATGGGATCGGCCCCAGCATTTT
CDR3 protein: CASSPEWDRPQHF

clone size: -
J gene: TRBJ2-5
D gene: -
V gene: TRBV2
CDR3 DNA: TGTGCCAGCTCCCGGCGTCAAGAGACCCAGTACTTC
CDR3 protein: CASSRRQETQYF

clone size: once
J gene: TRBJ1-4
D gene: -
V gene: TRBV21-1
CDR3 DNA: TGTGCCAGCAGCACACGGACAGGGGGAAATGAAAAACTGTTTTTT
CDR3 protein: CASSTRTGGNEKLFF

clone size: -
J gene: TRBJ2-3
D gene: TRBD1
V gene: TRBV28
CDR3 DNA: TGTGCCAGCAGTTCGTACGGGACAGATACACAATATACGCAGTATTTT
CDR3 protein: CASSSYGTDTQYTQYF

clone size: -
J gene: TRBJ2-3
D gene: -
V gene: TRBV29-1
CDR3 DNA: TGCAGCGTTGAAAGAAGGGGGAACACAGATACGCAGTATTTT
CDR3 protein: CSVERRGNTDTQYF

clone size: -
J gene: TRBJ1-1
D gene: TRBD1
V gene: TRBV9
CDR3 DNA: TGTGCCAGCAGCCCTAACAGGGGGCCGCCGAACACTGAAGCTTTCTTT
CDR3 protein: CASSPNRGPPNTEAFF

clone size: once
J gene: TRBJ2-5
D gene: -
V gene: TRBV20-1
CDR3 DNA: TGCAGTGCTGACGGGGAGACCCAGTACTTC
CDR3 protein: CSADGETQYF

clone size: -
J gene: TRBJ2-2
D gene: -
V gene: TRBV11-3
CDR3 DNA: TGTGCCAGCAGCTTAGGGCAGACGAACACCGGGGAGCTGTTTTTT
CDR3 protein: CASSLGQTNTGELFF

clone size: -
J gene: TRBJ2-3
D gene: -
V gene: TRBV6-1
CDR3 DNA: TGTGCCAGCATGCCGGGGGATACAGATACGCAGTATTTT
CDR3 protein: CASMPGDTDTQYF

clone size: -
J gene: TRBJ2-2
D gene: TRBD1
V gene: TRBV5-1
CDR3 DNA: TGCGCCAGCAGCCGAAACCGGGACAGGGGGCCGGGGACCGGGGAGCTGTTTTTT
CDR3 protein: CASSRNRDRGPGTGELFF

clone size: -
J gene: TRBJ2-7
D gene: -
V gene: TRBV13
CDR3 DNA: TGTGCCAGCAGCACCACATCCTACGAGCAGTACTTC
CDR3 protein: CASSTTSYEQYF

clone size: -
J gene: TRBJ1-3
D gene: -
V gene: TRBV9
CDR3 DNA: TGTGCCAGCAGCTCCACCGGGGCGAGCTCTGGAAACACCATATATTTT
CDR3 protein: CASSSTGASSGNTIYF

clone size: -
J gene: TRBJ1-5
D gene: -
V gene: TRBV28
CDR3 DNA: TGTGCCAGCACCTATGAAGGGGTTAGGCAGCCCCAGCATTTT
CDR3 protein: CASTYEGVRQPQHF

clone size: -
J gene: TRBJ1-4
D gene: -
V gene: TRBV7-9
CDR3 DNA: TGTGCCAGCAGCCTTAGTGAGGAAGAAAAACTGTTTTTT
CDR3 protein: CASSLSEEEKLFF

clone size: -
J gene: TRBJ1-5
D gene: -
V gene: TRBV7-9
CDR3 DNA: TGTGCCAGCAGCTTAGACTTCTATGCAAGGACGGATAGCAATCAGCCCCAGCATTTT
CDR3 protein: CASSLDFYARTDSNQPQHF

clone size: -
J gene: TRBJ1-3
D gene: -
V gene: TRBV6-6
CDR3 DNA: TGTGCCAGCAGTCTTGACCGCAGCTCTGGAAACACCATATATTTT
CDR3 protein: CASSLDRSSGNTIYF

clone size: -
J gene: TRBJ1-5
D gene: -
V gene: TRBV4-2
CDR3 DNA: TGTGCCAGCAGCCAAGATCCGGGGCAGGGCTCGTATAGCAATCAGCCCCAGCATTTT
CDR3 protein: CASSQDPGQGSYSNQPQHF

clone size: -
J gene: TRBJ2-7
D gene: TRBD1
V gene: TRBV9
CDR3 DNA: TGTGCCAGCAGCGCCCGAGACGGACAGGAATTCTACGAGCAGTACTTC
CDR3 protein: CASSARDGQEFYEQYF

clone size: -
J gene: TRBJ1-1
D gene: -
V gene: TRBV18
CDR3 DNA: TGTGCCAGCTCACCGAGTCAGGGAAACACTGAAGCTTTCTTT
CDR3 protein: CASSPSQGNTEAFF

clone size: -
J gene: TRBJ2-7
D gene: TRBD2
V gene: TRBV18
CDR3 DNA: TGTGCCAGCTCACCCCGGGGCTCGGGAGGGGCAAACGAGCAGTACTTC
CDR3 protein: CASSPRGSGGANEQYF

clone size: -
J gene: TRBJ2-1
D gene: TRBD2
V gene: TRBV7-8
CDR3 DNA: TGTGCCAGCAGCCCCGGACTAGCGGGATACAATGAGCAGTTCTTC
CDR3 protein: CASSPGLAGYNEQFF

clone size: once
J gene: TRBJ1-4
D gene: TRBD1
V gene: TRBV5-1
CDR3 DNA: TGCGCCAGCAGCTTCGGTGTGTCAGGGGGTGAAAAACTGTTTTTT
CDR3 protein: CASSFGVSGGEKLFF

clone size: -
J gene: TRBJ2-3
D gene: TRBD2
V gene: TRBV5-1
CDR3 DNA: TGCGCCAGCAGCTTGGTACTACTAGCGGGAAGCACAGATACGCAGTATTTT
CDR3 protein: CASSLVLLAGSTDTQYF

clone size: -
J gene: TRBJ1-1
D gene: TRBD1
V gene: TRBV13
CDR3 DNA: TGTGCCAGCAGCCTCCCCCTACAGGGGGTCCCTGAAGCTTTCTTT
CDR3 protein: CASSLPLQGVPEAFF

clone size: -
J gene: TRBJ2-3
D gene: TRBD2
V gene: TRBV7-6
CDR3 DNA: TGTGCCAGCAGCTTATTAGCGGGGGCAGATACGCAGTATTTT
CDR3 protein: CASSLLAGADTQYF

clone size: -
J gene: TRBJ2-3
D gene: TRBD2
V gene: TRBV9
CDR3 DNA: TGTGCCAGCAGCTTAACCCCGGGACTAGACCTCATTACGCAGTATTTT
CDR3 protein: CASSLTPGLDLITQYF

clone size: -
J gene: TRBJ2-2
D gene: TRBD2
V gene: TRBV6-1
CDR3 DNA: TGTGCCAGCAGTGAACACGCGGGAGTGGACACCGGGGAGCTGTTTTTT
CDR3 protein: CASSEHAGVDTGELFF

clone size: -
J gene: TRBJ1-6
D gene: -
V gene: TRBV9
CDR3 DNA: TGTGCCAGCAGCGTAGCGGTCCAACGGGGGTCACCCCTCCACTTT
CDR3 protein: CASSVAVQRGSPLHF

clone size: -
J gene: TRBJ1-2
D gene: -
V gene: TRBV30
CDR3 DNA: TGTGCCTGGAGTAGCCTCGCAAGCGGGGGCTACACCTTC
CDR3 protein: CAWSSLASGGYTF

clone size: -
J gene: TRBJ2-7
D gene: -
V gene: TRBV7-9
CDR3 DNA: TGTGCCAGCAGCCGGGCCAGCTCCTACGAGCAGTACTTC
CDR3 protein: CASSRASSYEQYF

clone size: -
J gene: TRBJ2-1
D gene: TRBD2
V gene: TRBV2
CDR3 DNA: TGTGCCAGCCAAGCGGGAGGTGTCAATGAGCAGTTCTTC
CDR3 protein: CASQAGGVNEQFF

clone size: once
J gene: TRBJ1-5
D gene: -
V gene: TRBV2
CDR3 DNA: TGTGCCAGCAGTTCCCCGGGACTCCCGGAGGGAGCCCAGCATTTT
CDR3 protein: CASSSPGLPEGAQHF

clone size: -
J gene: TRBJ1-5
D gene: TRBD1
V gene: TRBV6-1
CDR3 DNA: TGTGCCAGCAGGGGACAGGGCTACGGTCAGCCCCAGCATTTT
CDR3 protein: CASRGQGYGQPQHF

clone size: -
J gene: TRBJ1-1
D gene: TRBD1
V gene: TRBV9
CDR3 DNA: TGTGCCAGCAGCGTACTAGGACAGGCTACGGAAGAAGCTTTCTTT
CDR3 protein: CASSVLGQATEEAFF

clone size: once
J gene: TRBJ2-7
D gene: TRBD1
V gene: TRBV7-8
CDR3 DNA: TGTGCCAGCAGCGTACTGACAGGGCACGTCTACGAGCAGTACTTC
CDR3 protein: CASSVLTGHVYEQYF

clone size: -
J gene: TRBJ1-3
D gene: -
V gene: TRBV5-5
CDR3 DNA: TGTGCCAGCAATATCGACAGTCTTGGAAACACCATATATTTT
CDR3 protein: CASNIDSLGNTIYF

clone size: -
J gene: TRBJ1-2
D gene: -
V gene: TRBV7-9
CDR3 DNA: TGTGCCAGCAGCTTGGGGGGGCTCGATGGCTACACCTTC
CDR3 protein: CASSLGGLDGYTF

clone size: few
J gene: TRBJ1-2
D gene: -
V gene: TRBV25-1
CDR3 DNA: TGTGCCAGCAGTGTCGGGGGTAGGGGCGGCTACACCTTC
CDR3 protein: CASSVGGRGGYTF